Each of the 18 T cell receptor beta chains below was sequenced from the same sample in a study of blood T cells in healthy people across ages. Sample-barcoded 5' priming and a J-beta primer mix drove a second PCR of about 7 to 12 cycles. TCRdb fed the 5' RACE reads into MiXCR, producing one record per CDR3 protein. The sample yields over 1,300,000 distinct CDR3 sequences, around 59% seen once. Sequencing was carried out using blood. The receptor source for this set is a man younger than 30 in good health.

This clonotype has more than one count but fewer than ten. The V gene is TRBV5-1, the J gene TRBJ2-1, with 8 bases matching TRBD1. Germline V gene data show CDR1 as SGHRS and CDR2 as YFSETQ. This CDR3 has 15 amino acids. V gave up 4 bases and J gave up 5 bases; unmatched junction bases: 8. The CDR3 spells CASSQRTGSDNEQFF. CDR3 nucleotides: TGCGCCAGCAGCCAACGGACAGGGTCGGACAATGAGCAGTTCTTC.

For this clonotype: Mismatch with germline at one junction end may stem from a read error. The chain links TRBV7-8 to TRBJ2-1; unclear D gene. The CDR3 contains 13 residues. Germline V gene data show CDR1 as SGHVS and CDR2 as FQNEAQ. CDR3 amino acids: CASGLSAANEQFF. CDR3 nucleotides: TGTGCCAGCGGCTTAAGCGCCGCCAATGAGCAGTTCTTC.

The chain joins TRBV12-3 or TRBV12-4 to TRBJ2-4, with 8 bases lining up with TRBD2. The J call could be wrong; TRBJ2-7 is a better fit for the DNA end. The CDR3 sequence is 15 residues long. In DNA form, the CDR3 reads TGTGCCAGCAAAAGTAACCGGGGGGGAGTCTACGAGCAGTACTTC. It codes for CASKSNRGGVYEQYF.

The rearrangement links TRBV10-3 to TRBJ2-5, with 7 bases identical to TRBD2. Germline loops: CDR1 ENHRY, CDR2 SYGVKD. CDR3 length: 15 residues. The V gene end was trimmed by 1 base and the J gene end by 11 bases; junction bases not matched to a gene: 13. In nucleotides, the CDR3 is TGTGCCATCAGTGAGTGGCTAGCGGATCTCTATGAGCAGTACTTC. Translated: CAISEWLADLYEQYF.

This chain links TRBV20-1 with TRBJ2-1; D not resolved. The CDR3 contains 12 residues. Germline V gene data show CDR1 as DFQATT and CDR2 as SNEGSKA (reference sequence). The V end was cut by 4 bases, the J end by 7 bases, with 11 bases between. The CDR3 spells CSATHPLNEQFF. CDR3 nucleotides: TGCAGTGCTACCCATCCTCTGAATGAGCAGTTCTTC.

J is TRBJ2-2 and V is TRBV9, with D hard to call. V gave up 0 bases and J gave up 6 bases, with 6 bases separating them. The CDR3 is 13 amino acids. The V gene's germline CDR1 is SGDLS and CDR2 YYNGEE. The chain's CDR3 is CASSVDVAGELFF. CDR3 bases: TGTGCCAGCAGCGTAGACGTGGCCGGGGAGCTGTTTTTT.

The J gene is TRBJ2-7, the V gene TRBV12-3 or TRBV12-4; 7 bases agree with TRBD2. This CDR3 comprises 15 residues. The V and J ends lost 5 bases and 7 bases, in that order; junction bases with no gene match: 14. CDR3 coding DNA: TGTGCCAGCAGTCTCCCGGGACGGGGGGACGATGAGCAGTACTTC. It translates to CASSLPGRGDDEQYF.

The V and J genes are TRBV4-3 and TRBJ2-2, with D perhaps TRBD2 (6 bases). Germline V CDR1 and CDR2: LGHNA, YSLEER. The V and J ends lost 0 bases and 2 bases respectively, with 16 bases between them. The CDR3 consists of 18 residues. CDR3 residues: CASSQDSGGATNTGELFF. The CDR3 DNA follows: TGCGCCAGCAGCCAAGATTCCGGCGGGGCAACAAACACCGGGGAGCTGTTTTTT.

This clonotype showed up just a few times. The CDR3 DNA follows: TGTGCCAGCAGCGCGCCCGGGACAGGGTACGGCTACACCTTC. This gives the protein CASSAPGTGYGYTF. The chain combines TRBV9 with TRBJ1-2; 9 nucleotides align to TRBD1. Germline-derived CDR1 and CDR2 are SGDLS and YYNGEE. V shed 3 bases and J 8 bases; nucleotides not matched to a gene: 8. The CDR3 is made up of 14 amino acids.

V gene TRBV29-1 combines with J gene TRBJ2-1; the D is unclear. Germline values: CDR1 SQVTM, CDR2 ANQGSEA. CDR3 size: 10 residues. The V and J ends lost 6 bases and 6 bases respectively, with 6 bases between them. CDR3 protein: CSVRCNEQFF. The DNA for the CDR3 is TGCAGCGTAAGATGCAATGAGCAGTTCTTC.

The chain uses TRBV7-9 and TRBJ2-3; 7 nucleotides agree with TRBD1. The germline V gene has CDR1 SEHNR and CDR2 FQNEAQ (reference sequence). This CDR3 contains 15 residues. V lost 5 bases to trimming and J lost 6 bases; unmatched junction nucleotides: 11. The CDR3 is CASSRTGTDLDTQYF. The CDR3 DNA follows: TGTGCCAGCAGCCGAACCGGGACAGACCTCGATACGCAGTATTTT. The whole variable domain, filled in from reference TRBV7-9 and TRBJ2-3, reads DTGVSQNPRHKITKRGQNVTFRCDPISEHNRLYWYRQTLGQGPEFLTYFQNEAQLEKSRLLSDRFSAERPKGSFSTLEIQRTEQGDSAMYLCASSRTGTDLDTQYFGPGTRLTVL.

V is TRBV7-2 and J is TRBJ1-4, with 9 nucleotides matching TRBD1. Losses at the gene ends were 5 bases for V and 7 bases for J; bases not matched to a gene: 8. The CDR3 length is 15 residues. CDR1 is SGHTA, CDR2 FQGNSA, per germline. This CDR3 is CASSAPTGGGEKLFF. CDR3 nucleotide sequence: TGTGCCAGCAGCGCGCCGACAGGGGGAGGTGAAAAACTGTTTTTT.

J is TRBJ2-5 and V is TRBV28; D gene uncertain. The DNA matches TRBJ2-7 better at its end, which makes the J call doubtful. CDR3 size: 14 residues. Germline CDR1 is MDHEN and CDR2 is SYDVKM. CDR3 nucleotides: TGTGCCAGCAAGTTTACAGCACCCCCCTACGAGCAGTACTTC. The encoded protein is CASKFTAPPYEQYF.

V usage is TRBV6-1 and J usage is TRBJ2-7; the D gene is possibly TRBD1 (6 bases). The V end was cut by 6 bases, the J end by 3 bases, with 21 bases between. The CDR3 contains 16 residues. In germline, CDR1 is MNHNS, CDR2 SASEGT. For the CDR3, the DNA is TGTGCCAGCAGGCAAGTCAGGGGTTTGGTCAACTACGAGCAGTACTTC. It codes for CASRQVRGLVNYEQYF.

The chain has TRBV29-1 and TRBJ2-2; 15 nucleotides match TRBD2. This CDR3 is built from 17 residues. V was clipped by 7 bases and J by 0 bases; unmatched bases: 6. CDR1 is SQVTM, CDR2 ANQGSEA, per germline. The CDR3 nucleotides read TGCAGCGCGGCCGGGACTAGCGGGGGGCCGAACACCGGGGAGCTGTTTTTT. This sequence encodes CSAAGTSGGPNTGELFF.

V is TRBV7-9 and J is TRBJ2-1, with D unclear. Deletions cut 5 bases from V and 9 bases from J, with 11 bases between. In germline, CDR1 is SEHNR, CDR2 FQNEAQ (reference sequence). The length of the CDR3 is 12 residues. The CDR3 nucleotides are TGTGCCAGCAGCCTAACCTGGGGTGAGCAGTTCTTC. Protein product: CASSLTWGEQFF.

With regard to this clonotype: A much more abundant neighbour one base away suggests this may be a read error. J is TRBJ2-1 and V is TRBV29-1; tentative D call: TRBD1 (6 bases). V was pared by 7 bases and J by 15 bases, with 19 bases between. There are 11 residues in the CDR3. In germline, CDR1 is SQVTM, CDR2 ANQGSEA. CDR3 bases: TGCAGCGCCCTACAGGGAGAGGTGCCGTTCTTC. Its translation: CSALQGEVPFF.

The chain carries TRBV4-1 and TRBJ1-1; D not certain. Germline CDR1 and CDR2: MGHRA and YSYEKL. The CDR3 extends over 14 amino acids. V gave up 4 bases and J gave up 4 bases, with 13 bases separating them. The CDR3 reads CASSPHQIPTEAFF. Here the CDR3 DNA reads TGCGCCAGCAGCCCCCACCAAATACCCACTGAAGCTTTCTTT.